Each of the 20 T cell receptor beta chains below was sequenced from the same sample in a study of STAT5B mutations in CD4+ large granular lymphocyte leukemia. Profiling relied on immunoSEQ multiplex PCR, and the TCRdb table lists in-frame clones only, not all of them. The data hold about 32,000 clones, with about 70% observed a single time. Sequenced sample: CD4+ T cells from blood buffy coats. The source of these receptors is a human donor in good health.

The chain carries TRBV10-3 and TRBJ1-5; D call uncertain. This CDR3 spans 15 amino acids. Germline-derived CDR1 and CDR2 are ENHRY and SYGVKD. V lost 2 bases to trimming and J lost 3 bases, with 11 bases between them. CDR3 amino acids: CAISEGRSFNQPQHF. The CDR3 DNA reads TGTGCCATCAGTGAGGGCAGGAGCTTCAATCAGCCCCAGCATTTT.

This clone was picked up one time. J is TRBJ1-1 and V is TRBV5-1; 8 bases map to TRBD1. The trim removed 1 base at V and 0 bases at J, leaving 5 bases unmatched. Germline V gene data show CDR1 as SGHRS and CDR2 as YFSETQ. The CDR3 totals 16 residues. The CDR3 coding sequence is TGCGCCAGCAGCTTGAGGCAGGGGGCCATGAACACTGAAGCTTTCTTT. The encoded protein is CASSLRQGAMNTEAFF.

The chain carries TRBV5-4 and TRBJ2-7, with 10 bases aligning to TRBD2. V shed 4 bases, J shed 7 bases, and the junction held 17 bases outside the gene matches. CDR3 size: 17 residues. Germline CDR1 and CDR2: SGHNT and YYREEE (reference sequence). The CDR3 coding sequence is TGTGCCAGCAGCCGGGGTGCTAGCGGGGGCCAGATACGAGAGCAGTACTTC. Amino acid sequence: CASSRGASGGQIREQYF.

The chain has TRBV10-3 and TRBJ2-7; perhaps D is TRBD1 or TRBD2 (6 bases each). Trimming shortened V by 6 bases and J by 3 bases, and 15 bases separated the two germline ends. The germline CDR1 and CDR2 sequences are ENHRY and SYGVKD. This CDR3 contains 14 residues. This CDR3 reads CAIREGDGIYEQYF. The CDR3 region has the DNA TGTGCCATCAGGGAGGGGGACGGTATCTACGAGCAGTACTTC.

The chain employs TRBV5-1 and TRBJ2-2; either TRBD1 or TRBD2 may supply D (5 bases each). CDR3 length equals 14 residues. CDR1 and CDR2 (germline): SGHRS, YFSETQ. Trimming stripped 4 bases from V and 7 bases from J, with 14 bases between. The CDR3 DNA is TGCGCCAGCAGCGACGGGGCCCGGATCGGGGAGCTGTTTTTT. Translation: CASSDGARIGELFF.

V and J are TRBV12-5 and TRBJ1-3; D is undetermined. CDR3 size: 14 residues. V was shortened by 0 bases and J by 8 bases, with 11 bases between the two germline ends. Germline V gives CDR1 LGHNT, CDR2 FRNRAP. CDR3 coding DNA: TGTGCTAGTGGTTTGGTAGGTCTTCCGTACACCATATATTTT. Translated, it gives CASGLVGLPYTIYF.

This chain links TRBV11-2 with TRBJ2-7; 8 bases are shared with TRBD1. The V gene's germline CDR1 is SGHAT and CDR2 FQNNGV. The CDR3 consists of 14 residues. Trimming cost V 5 bases and J 5 bases; bases outside gene matches: 8. The CDR3 spells CASSPLQGAHEQYF. The CDR3 nucleotides read TGTGCCAGCAGCCCATTGCAGGGGGCCCACGAGCAGTACTTC.

The rearrangement joins TRBV10-1 to TRBJ1-1; possibly TRBD1 for D (6 bases). CDR1 and CDR2 (germline): WNHNN, SYGVQD (reference sequence). The CDR3 contains 15 residues. Trimming shortened V by 0 bases and J by 1 base, and 9 bases separated the two germline ends. The CDR3 loop reads CASSESGGRNTEAFF. In DNA, the CDR3 is TGCGCCAGCAGTGAGTCGGGGGGCAGGAACACTGAAGCTTTCTTT.

This clone was counted between two and nine times. The chain employs TRBV2 and TRBJ2-2; D may be TRBD1 or TRBD2 (5 bases each). This CDR3 is 11 amino acids long. Looked up from germline, CDR1 is SNHLY and CDR2 is FYNNEI. Between the trimmed V and J ends, which lost 6 bases and 6 bases, there was a span of 5 bases. The CDR3 protein is CASRGAGELFF. CDR3 DNA: TGTGCCAGCAGGGGGGCCGGGGAGCTGTTTTTT.

The chain combines TRBV15 with TRBJ2-1; D remains ambiguous. The CDR3 loop spans 15 amino acids. CDR1 is LNHNV, CDR2 YYDKDF, per germline (reference sequence). Trimming pared 0 bases from V and 7 bases from J, leaving 13 bases between. CDR3 sequence (DNA): TGTGCCACCAGCAGAGATTGGCCAAAAGGGAATGAGCAGTTCTTC. Its protein is CATSRDWPKGNEQFF. The variable domain in full, with the rest retrieved from reference TRBV15 and TRBJ2-1, is DAMVIQNPRYQVTQFGKPVTLSCSQTLNHNVMYWYQQKSSQAPKLLFHYYDKDFNNEADTPDNFQSRRPNTSFCFLDIRSPGLGDTAMYLCATSRDWPKGNEQFFGPGTRLTVL.

On this clone: One end of the junction fails to match germline, which may point to a read error. The gene calls are TRBV7-8 and TRBJ2-4; a weak D match, TRBD1 (6 bases). This CDR3 is 12 amino acids long. Germline lookup yields CDR1 SGHVS and CDR2 FQNEAQ. The CDR3 is CASSPRQGILNF. CDR3 DNA: TGTGCCAGCAGCCCACGGCAGGGGATCTTAAACTTC.

The chain recombines TRBV15 with TRBJ1-3, with D uncertain. This CDR3 contains 15 residues. Looked up from germline, CDR1 is LNHNV and CDR2 is YYDKDF (reference sequence). Trimming removed 3 bases from V and 0 bases from J, with 9 bases in between. Written as DNA, the CDR3 is TGTGCCACCAGCAGGTCCGGCCTCTCTGGAAACACCATATATTTT. Its translation is CATSRSGLSGNTIYF.

This clone was seen a few times. The DNA of the CDR3 is TGTGCCAGCAGACTGGACGGGTTCGGGTCCTACGAGCAGTACTTC. This sequence encodes CASRLDGFGSYEQYF. V and J are TRBV27 and TRBJ2-7; D remains ambiguous. Per the germline V gene, CDR1 is MNHEY and CDR2 is SMNVEV (reference sequence). CDR3 length: 15 amino acids. V was trimmed by 6 bases and J by 1 base, leaving 16 bases between them.

This rearrangement joins TRBV7-2 to TRBJ2-3, with a weak D call TRBD1 (6 bases). The ends were cut back, 3 bases at V and 2 bases at J, with 12 bases in the middle. The CDR3 spans 15 residues. Germline assignment: CDR1 SGHTA and CDR2 FQGNSA. The CDR3 nucleotides read TGTGCCAGCAGCTTCCAGGGGACACCCACAGATACGCAGTATTTT. This sequence encodes CASSFQGTPTDTQYF.

The sample holds one count of this clone. This CDR3 is CASSPDTGVEAFF. DNA of the CDR3: TGCGCCAGCAGCCCGGACACGGGAGTTGAAGCTTTCTTT. The gene calls are TRBV5-1 and TRBJ1-1, with D tentatively TRBD1 (5 bases). CDR3 size: 13 residues. Trimming stripped 4 bases from V and 7 bases from J, with 14 bases between. Germline CDR1 is SGHRS and CDR2 is YFSETQ.

This chain joins TRBV6-1 and TRBJ1-2; 10 bases are a match to TRBD1. Germline V gene lookup returns CDR1 MNHNS and CDR2 SASEGT. With V trimmed by 6 bases and J by 4 bases, 5 bases remained unmatched. This CDR3 comprises 14 residues. The CDR3 here is CASSGDRGIYGYTF. The CDR3 DNA reads as TGTGCCAGCAGCGGGGACAGGGGAATCTATGGCTACACCTTC.

The chain recombines TRBV19 with TRBJ2-7; 10 positions agree with TRBD1. From germline, CDR1 is LNHDA and CDR2 SQIVND (reference sequence). The CDR3 runs to 16 residues. V was clipped by 5 bases and J by 0 bases; unmatched bases: 7. In nucleotides, the CDR3 is TGTGCCAGTAGTTCCCCGGGACAGGGGAGCTCCTACGAGCAGTACTTC. Protein product: CASSSPGQGSSYEQYF.

The J gene is TRBJ2-6, the V gene TRBV5-8; D gene uncertain. CDR1 and CDR2 (germline): SGHTS, YDEGEE. Between the trimmed V and J ends, which lost 2 bases and 0 bases, there was a span of 6 bases. The CDR3 length is 15 residues. The CDR3 is CASSLYTSGANVLTF. CDR3 bases: TGTGCCAGCAGCTTATACACCTCTGGGGCCAACGTCCTGACTTTC. The full variable domain, its missing parts supplied by reference TRBV5-8 and TRBJ2-6, is EAGVTQSPTHLIKTRGQQATLRCSPISGHTSVYWYQQALGLGLQFLLWYDEGEERNRGNFPPRFSGRQFPNYSSELNVNALELEDSALYLCASSLYTSGANVLTFGAGSRLTVL.

The chain recombines TRBV2 with TRBJ2-2, with unresolved D. V was shortened by 1 base and J by 5 bases, with 5 bases between the two germline ends. The germline V gene has CDR1 SNHLY and CDR2 FYNNEI. There are 13 residues in the CDR3. CDR3: CASSEGRTGELFF. CDR3 nucleotides: TGTGCCAGCAGTGAAGGGAGAACCGGGGAGCTGTTTTTT.

The sample holds one count of this clone. The chain employs TRBV7-9 and TRBJ1-2; D possibly corresponds to TRBD1 (5 bases). CDR1 SEHNR and CDR2 FQNEAQ come from the germline V gene (reference sequence). Trimming stripped 7 bases from V and 4 bases from J, with 16 bases between. There are 14 residues in the CDR3. CDR3 sequence: CASTFDSTSYGYTF. The CDR3 DNA is TGTGCCAGCACTTTCGACAGCACCTCCTATGGCTACACCTTC.